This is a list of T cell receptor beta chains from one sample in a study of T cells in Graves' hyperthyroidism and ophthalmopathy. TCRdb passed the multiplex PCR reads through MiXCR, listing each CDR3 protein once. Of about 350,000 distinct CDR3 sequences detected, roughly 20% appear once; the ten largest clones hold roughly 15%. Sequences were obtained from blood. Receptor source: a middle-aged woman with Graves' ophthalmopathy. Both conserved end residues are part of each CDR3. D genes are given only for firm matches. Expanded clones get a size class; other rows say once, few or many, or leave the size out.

CDR3: CAWRRGTNTGELFF; DNA: TGTGCCTGGAGGAGGGGGACGAACACCGGGGAGCTGTTTTTT; D: NA; V: TRBV30; size: many; J: TRBJ2-2
CDR3: CASSAGTGGIGTEAFF; DNA: TGTGCCAGCAGTGCGGGGACAGGTGGGATTGGCACTGAAGCTTTCTTT; D: TRBD1; V: TRBV6-2/TRBV6-3; size: many; J: TRBJ1-1
CDR3: CASSSSDRDLHYEQYF; DNA: TGTGCCAGCAGCTCAAGTGACAGAGACCTTCACTACGAGCAGTACTTC; D: NA; V: TRBV7-9; size: many; J: TRBJ2-7
CDR3: CASRSTRDGQPQHF; DNA: TGTGCCAGCAGATCGACCAGGGACGGTCAGCCCCAGCATTTT; D: NA; V: TRBV28; size: NA; J: TRBJ1-5
CDR3: CSARASGSGQPQHF; DNA: TGCAGTGCTAGAGCCTCAGGGTCGGGTCAGCCCCAGCATTTT; D: NA; V: TRBV20-1; size: many; J: TRBJ1-5
CDR3: CASRPTGGGETQYF; DNA: TGTGCCAGCAGGCCCACAGGGGGCGGTGAGACCCAGTACTTC; D: TRBD1; V: TRBV28; size: many; J: TRBJ2-5
CDR3: CASSYPVGLIGTGELFF; DNA: TGTGCCAGCAGTTACCCCGTTGGCTTAATCGGCACCGGGGAGCTGTTTTTT; D: NA; V: TRBV6-5; size: many; J: TRBJ2-2
CDR3: CASSESKGYEQYF; DNA: TGCGCCAGCAGTGAGTCGAAGGGATACGAGCAGTACTTC; D: NA; V: TRBV10-2; size: many; J: TRBJ2-7
CDR3: CASSLGPYNEQFF; DNA: TGTGCTAGCAGCTTAGGGCCCTACAATGAGCAGTTCTTC; D: NA; V: TRBV7-7; size: few; J: TRBJ2-1
CDR3: CASSYREVSNEQFF; DNA: TGTGCCAGCAGTTACAGGGAGGTTAGCAATGAGCAGTTCTTC; D: NA; V: TRBV6-2/TRBV6-3; size: many; J: TRBJ2-1
CDR3: CASSRSTQGSGTEAFF; DNA: TGTGCCAGCTCACGATCGACCCAGGGTAGCGGCACTGAAGCTTTCTTT; D: NA; V: TRBV18; size: few; J: TRBJ1-1
CDR3: CASQKSTGASTEAFF; DNA: TGTGCCAGCCAGAAGTCCACGGGGGCGAGCACTGAAGCTTTCTTT; D: NA; V: TRBV28; size: many; J: TRBJ1-1
CDR3: CASSQGERSGANVLTF; DNA: TGTGCCAGCAGCCAAGGAGAGCGGAGTGGGGCCAACGTCCTGACTTTC; D: NA; V: TRBV3-1; size: few; J: TRBJ2-6
CDR3: CSARDRSVNTGELFF; DNA: TGCAGTGCTAGAGATCGAAGTGTCAACACCGGGGAGCTGTTTTTT; D: NA; V: TRBV20-1; size: many; J: TRBJ2-2
CDR3: CASSDPEGDEQYF; DNA: TGTGCCAGCAGTGACCCAGAGGGAGACGAGCAGTACTTC; D: NA; V: TRBV6-1; size: many; J: TRBJ2-7